This T cell receptor (beta chain) emerged from a study of naive and memory T cell subsets. This clonotype was seen at least ten times. Both TRBC1 and TRBC2 were covered by a beta constant-region primer of two equimolar oligonucleotides. The ligated cDNA underwent four PCR rounds using SP2 and nested alpha and beta constant-region primers. TCRdb redid the calling of the UMI-ligation and nested PCR reads with MiXCR, one entry per CDR3 protein. The profile shows about 1,400 distinct CDR3 sequences, around 7.4% of them singletons. V dropped 7 bases and J dropped 4 bases, with 11 bases sitting between them. This CDR3 is 13 amino acids long. Germline lookup yields CDR1 MNHNS and CDR2 SASEGT.

Sequences were obtained from CD8+ TEMRA cells from blood. Subset given: effector memory re-expressing CD45RA, CD45RA+ CD27-. This clonotype was sampled from a human donor in good health. The V and J genes are TRBV6-1 and TRBJ1-5; D gene ambiguous. The CDR3, as DNA: TGTGCCAGCACCCTGAACCTTAATCAGCCCCAGCATTTT. Residues: CASTLNLNQPQHF.